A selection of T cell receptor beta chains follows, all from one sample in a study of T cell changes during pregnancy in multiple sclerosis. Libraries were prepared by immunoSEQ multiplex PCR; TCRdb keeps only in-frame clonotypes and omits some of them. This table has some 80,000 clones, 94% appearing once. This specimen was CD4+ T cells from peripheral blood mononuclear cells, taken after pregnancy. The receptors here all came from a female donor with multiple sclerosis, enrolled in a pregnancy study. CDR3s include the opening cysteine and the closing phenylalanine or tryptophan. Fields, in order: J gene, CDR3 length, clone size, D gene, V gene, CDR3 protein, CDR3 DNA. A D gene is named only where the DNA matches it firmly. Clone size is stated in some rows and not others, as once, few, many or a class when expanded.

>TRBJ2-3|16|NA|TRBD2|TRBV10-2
CASRRLGLVQTDTQYF
TGCGCCAGCAGGAGACTGGGACTAGTTCAGACAGATACGCAGTATTTT
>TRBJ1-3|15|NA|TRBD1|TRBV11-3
CASSSGGGGGNTIYF
TGTGCCAGCAGCTCCGGAGGGGGCGGTGGAAACACCATATATTTT
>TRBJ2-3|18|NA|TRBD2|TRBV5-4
CASSLDPVTSGSTDTQYF
TGTGCCAGCAGCTTGGACCCGGTAACTAGCGGGAGTACAGATACGCAGTATTTT
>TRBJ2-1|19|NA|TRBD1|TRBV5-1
CASSLVTGQVSRSYNEQFF
TGCGCCAGCAGCTTGGTGACGGGACAGGTGTCGCGCTCCTACAATGAGCAGTTCTTC
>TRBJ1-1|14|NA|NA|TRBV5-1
CASSQGLTTTEAFF
TGCGCCAGCAGCCAGGGACTTACGACAACTGAAGCTTTCTTT
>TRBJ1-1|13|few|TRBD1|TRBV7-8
CASSSGQGAQAFF
TGTGCCAGCAGCTCAGGACAGGGGGCACAAGCTTTCTTT
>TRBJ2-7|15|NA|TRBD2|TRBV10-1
CASTRTSGSSYEQYF
TGCGCCAGCACAAGGACTAGCGGGAGCTCCTACGAGCAGTACTTC
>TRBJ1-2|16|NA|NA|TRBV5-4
CASSLGGGGWNYGYTF
TGTGCCAGCAGCTTGGGGGGCGGGGGCTGGAACTATGGCTACACCTTC
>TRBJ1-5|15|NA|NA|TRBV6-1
CASRYRQVGNQPQHF
TGTGCCAGCAGGTATAGACAGGTGGGGAATCAGCCCCAGCATTTT
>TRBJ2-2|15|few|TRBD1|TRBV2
CASSEGTGLAGELFF
TGTGCCAGCAGTGAAGGGACAGGGTTGGCCGGGGAGCTGTTTTTT
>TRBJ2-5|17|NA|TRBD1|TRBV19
CASVGGGQGSSLRTQYF
TGTGCCAGCGTTGGGGGGGGACAGGGGTCTTCATTAAGGACCCAGTACTTC
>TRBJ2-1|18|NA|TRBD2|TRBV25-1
CASSGWGLLADSYNEQFF
TGTGCCAGCAGTGGTTGGGGCTTACTAGCGGATTCCTACAATGAGCAGTTCTTC
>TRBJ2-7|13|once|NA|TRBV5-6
CASSLITVYEQYF
TGTGCCAGCAGCTTGATAACAGTTTACGAGCAGTACTTC
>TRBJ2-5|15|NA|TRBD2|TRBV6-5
CASSPASSGRETQYF
TGTGCCAGCAGCCCAGCCTCTAGCGGGAGAGAGACCCAGTACTTC
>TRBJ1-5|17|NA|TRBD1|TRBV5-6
CASSQGQGVVGNQPQHF
TGTGCCAGCAGCCAGGGACAGGGTGTCGTCGGCAATCAGCCCCAGCATTTT
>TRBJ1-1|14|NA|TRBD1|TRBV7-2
CASSPRQGRTEAFF
TGTGCCAGCAGCCCACGACAGGGGAGGACTGAAGCTTTCTTT
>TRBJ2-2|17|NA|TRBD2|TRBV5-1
CASSRLAGVGNTGELFF
TGCGCCAGCAGCCGACTAGCGGGAGTGGGGAACACCGGGGAGCTGTTTTTT
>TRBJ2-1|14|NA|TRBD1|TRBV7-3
CASSLGQGAGEQFF
TGTGCCAGCAGCTTAGGGCAGGGGGCAGGTGAGCAGTTCTTC
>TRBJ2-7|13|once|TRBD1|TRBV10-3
CAISEAGQGEQYF
TGTGCCATCAGTGAGGCAGGACAGGGTGAGCAGTACTTC
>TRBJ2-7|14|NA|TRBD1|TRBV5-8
CASSARTGPHEQYF
TGTGCCAGCAGCGCGCGGACAGGGCCCCACGAGCAGTACTTC
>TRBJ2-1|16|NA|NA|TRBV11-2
CASSLVSGVFYNEQFF
TGTGCCAGCAGCTTGGTGAGCGGAGTATTTTACAATGAGCAGTTCTTC
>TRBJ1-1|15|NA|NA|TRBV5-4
CASSLTGTLNTEAFF
TGTGCCAGCAGCCTCACCGGGACACTGAACACTGAAGCTTTCTTT
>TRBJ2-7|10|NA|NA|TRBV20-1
CSAQTYEQYF
TGCAGTGCCCAGACCTACGAGCAGTACTTC
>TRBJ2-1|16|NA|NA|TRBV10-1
CASSAGLKPRGLEQFF
TGCGCCAGCAGCGCCGGACTCAAACCGAGAGGTCTTGAGCAGTTCTTC
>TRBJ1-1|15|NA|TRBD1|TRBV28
CASSFRDRWITEAFF
TGTGCCAGCAGTTTCCGGGACAGGTGGATCACTGAAGCTTTCTTT
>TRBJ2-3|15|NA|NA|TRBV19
CATKGGARGGDTQYF
TGTGCCACCAAGGGTGGCGCGCGGGGTGGAGATACGCAGTATTTT
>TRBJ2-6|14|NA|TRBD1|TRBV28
CASSPQQGFNVLTF
TGTGCCAGCAGTCCTCAACAGGGGTTCAACGTCCTGACTTTC
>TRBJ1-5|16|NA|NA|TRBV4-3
CASSQEVGVLRQPQHF
TGCGCCAGCAGCCAAGAGGTCGGGGTATTGAGGCAGCCCCAGCATTTT
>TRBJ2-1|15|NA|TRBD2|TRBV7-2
CASSFLTSVYNEQFF
TGTGCCAGCAGCTTTTTGACTAGCGTTTACAATGAGCAGTTCTTC
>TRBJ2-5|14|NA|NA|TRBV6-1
CASSGGLVRETQYF
TGTGCCAGCAGTGGGGGGCTGGTCCGGGAGACCCAGTACTTC
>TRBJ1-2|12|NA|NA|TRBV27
CASFIREYGYTF
TGTGCCAGCTTCATACGGGAGTATGGCTACACCTTC
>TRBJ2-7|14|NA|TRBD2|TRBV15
CATSRLAGPYEQYF
TGTGCCACCAGCAGACTAGCGGGGCCCTACGAGCAGTACTTC
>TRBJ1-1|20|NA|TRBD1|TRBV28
CASSIRTGAPSPSMNTEAFF
TGTGCCAGCAGTATAAGGACAGGTGCGCCCTCGCCCTCCATGAACACTGAAGCTTTCTTT
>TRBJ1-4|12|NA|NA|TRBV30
CAWRRDNEKLFF
TGTGCCTGGAGGAGGGATAATGAAAAACTGTTTTTT
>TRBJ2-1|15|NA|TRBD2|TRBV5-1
CASSSGGTEYNEQFF
TGCGCCAGCAGCTCCGGGGGGACTGAGTACAATGAGCAGTTCTTC
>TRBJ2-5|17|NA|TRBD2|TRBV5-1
CASSLGLAGIQGETQYF
TGCGCCAGCAGCCTGGGTCTAGCGGGAATCCAGGGGGAGACCCAGTACTTC
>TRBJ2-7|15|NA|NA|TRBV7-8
CASSLFRSDTYEQYF
TGTGCCAGCAGCTTATTTCGGAGTGATACCTACGAGCAGTACTTC
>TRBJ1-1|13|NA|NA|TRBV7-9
CASSIGQNTEAFF
TGTGCCAGCAGCATCGGACAGAACACTGAAGCTTTCTTT
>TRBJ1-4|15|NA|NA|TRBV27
CASSPRLPPGEKLFF
TGTGCCAGCAGTCCCAGACTCCCACCGGGTGAAAAACTGTTTTTT
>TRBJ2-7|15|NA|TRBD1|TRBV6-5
CASSYSGTGLYEQYF
TGTGCCAGCAGTTACTCGGGGACAGGGCTCTACGAGCAGTACTTC
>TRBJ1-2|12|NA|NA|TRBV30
CAWSRGGYGYTF
TGTGCCTGGAGTAGAGGGGGATATGGCTACACCTTC
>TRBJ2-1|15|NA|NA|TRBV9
CASSVGTFSYNEQFF
TGTGCCAGCAGCGTAGGGACTTTCTCCTACAATGAGCAGTTCTTC
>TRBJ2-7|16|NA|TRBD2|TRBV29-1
CSVVGVAGGMKYEQYF
TGCAGCGTTGTGGGCGTCGCGGGAGGGATGAAATACGAGCAGTACTTC
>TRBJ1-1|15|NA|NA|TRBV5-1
CASSREGFADTEAFF
TGCGCCAGCAGCCGGGAGGGGTTCGCGGACACTGAAGCTTTCTTT
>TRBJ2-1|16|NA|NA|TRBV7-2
CASSSHWGTPRGEQFF
TGTGCCAGCAGCTCCCATTGGGGGACTCCGCGGGGTGAGCAGTTCTTC
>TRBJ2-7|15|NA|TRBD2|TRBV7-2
CASSLFPGGPYEQYF
TGTGCCAGCAGCTTATTTCCGGGAGGGCCTTACGAGCAGTACTTC
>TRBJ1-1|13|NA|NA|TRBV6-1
CANTGTPGAEAFF
TGTGCCAACACCGGGACACCCGGCGCTGAAGCTTTCTTT
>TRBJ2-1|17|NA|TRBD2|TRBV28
CASRLTSGSPSYNEQFF
TGTGCCAGCAGGTTAACTAGCGGGAGCCCCTCCTACAATGAGCAGTTCTTC
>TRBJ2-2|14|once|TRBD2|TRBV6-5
CASSRISGGGELFF
TGTGCCAGCAGCCGAATTAGCGGGGGCGGGGAGCTGTTTTTT
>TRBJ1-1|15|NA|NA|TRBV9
CASSPVSNSDTEAFF
TGTGCCAGCAGCCCGGTATCGAACAGTGATACTGAAGCTTTCTTT
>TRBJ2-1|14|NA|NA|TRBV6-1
CASSGRSSYNEQFF
TGTGCCAGCAGTGGTAGGAGCTCCTACAATGAGCAGTTCTTC